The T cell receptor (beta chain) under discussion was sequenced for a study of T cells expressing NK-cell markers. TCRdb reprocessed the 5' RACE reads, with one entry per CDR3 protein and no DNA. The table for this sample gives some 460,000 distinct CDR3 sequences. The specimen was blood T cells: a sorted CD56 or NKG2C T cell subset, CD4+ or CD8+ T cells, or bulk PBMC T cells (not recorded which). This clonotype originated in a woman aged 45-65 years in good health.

The CDR3 loop reads CASSYGGAFFEQYF. The rearrangement joins TRBV6-5 to TRBJ2-7. Germline-derived CDR1 and CDR2 are MNHEY and SVGAGI. The CDR3 extends over 14 amino acids.